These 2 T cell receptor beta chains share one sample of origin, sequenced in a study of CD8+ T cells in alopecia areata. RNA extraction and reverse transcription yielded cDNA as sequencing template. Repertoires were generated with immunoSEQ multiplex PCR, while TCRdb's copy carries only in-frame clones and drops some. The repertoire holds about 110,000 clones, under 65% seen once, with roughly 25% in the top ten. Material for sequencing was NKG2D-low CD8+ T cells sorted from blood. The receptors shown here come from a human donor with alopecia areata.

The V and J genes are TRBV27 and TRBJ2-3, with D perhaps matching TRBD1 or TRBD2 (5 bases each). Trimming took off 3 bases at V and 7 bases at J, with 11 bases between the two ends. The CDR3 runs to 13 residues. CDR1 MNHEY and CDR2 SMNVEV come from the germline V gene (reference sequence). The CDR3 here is CASSFAGANTQYF. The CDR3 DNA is TGTGCCAGCAGTTTTGCCGGGGCGAATACGCAGTATTTT.

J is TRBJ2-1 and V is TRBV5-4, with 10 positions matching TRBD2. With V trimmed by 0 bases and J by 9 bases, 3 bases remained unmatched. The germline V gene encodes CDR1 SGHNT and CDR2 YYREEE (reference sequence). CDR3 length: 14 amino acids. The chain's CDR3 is CASSLGVAGGEQFF. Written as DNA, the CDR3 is TGTGCCAGCAGCTTGGGGGTAGCGGGAGGTGAGCAGTTCTTC.